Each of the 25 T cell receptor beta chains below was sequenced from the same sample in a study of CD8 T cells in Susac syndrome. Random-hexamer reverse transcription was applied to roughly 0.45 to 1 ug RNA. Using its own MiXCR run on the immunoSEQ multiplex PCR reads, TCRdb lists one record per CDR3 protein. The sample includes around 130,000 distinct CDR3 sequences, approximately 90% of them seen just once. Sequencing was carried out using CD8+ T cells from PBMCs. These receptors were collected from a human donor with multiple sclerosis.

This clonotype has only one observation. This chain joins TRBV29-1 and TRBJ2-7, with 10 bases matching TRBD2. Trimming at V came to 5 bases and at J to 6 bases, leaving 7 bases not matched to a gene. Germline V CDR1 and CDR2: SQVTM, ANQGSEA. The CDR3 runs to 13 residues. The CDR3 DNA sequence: TGCAGCGTTCTTTCTAGCGGGAGATTCGAGCAGTACTTC. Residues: CSVLSSGRFEQYF.

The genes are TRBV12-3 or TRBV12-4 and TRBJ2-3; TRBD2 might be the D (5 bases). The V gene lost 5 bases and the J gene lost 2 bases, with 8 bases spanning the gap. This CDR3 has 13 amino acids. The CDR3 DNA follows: TGTGCCAGCAGTGAGAGGGTCACAGATACGCAGTATTTT. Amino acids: CASSERVTDTQYF.

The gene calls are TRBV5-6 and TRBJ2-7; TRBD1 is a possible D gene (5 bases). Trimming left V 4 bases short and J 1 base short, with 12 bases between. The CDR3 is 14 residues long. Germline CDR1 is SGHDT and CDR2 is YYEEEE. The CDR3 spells CASSPRVTSYEQYF. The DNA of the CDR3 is TGTGCCAGCAGCCCCAGGGTGACGTCCTACGAGCAGTACTTC.

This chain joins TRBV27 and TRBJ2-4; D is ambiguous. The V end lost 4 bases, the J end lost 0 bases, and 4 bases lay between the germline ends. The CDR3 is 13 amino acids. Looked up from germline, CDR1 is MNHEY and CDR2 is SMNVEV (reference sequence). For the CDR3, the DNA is TGTGCCAGCAGTTCCCTAGCCAAAAACATTCAGTACTTC. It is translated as CASSSLAKNIQYF.

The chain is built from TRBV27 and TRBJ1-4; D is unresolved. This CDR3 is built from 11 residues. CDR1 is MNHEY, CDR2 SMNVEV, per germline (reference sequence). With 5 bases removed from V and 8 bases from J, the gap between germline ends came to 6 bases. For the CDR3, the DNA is TGTGCCAGCAGTAACCAAGAAAAACTGTTTTTT. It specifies CASSNQEKLFF.

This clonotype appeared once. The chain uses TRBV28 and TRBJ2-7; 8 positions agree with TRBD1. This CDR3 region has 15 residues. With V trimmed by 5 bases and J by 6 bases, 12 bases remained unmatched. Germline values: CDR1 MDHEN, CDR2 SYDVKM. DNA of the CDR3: TGTGCCAGCAGTCCGATGACAGGGGTCAAGAGCGAGCAGTACTTC. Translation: CASSPMTGVKSEQYF.

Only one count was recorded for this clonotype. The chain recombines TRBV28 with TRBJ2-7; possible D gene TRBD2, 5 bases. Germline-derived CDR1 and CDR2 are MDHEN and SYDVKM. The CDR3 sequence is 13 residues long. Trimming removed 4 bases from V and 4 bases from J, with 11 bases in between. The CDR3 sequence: CASSSYGEYEQYF. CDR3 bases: TGTGCCAGCAGTTCCTATGGGGAGTACGAGCAGTACTTC. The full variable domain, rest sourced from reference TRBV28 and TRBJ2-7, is DVKVTQSSRYLVKRTGEKVFLECVQDMDHENMFWYRQDPGLGLRLIYFSYDVKMKEKGDIPEGYSVSREKKERFSLILESASTNQTSMYLCASSSYGEYEQYFGPGTRLTVT.

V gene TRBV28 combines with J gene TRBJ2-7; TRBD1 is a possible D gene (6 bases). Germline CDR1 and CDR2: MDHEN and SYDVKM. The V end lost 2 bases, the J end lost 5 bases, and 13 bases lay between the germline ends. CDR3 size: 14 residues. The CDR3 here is CASSLGQGYNEQYF. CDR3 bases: TGTGCCAGCAGTTTAGGGCAGGGGTACAACGAGCAGTACTTC.

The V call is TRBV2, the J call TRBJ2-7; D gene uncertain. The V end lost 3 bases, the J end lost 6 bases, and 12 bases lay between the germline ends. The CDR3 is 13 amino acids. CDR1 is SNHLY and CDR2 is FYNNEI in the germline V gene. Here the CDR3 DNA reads TGTGCCAGCAGTGACGTAAGTGTACTCGAGCAGTACTTC. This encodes CASSDVSVLEQYF.

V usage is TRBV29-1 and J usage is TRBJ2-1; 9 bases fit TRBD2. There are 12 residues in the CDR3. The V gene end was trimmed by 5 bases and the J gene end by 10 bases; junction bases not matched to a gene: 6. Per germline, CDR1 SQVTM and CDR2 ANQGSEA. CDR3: CSVLAGVSEQFF. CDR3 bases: TGCAGCGTTTTAGCGGGAGTATCCGAGCAGTTCTTC.

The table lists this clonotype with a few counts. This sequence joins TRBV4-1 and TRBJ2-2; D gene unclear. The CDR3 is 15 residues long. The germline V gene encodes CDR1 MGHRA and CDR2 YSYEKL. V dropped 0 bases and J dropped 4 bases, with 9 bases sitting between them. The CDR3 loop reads CASSQDRSRTGELFF. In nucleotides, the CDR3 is TGCGCCAGCAGCCAAGATAGGAGTCGCACCGGGGAGCTGTTTTTT.

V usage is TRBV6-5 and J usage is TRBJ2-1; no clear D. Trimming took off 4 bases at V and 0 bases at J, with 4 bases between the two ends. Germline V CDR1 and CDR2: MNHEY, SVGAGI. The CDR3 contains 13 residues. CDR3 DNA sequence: TGTGCCAGCAGTTGGGGCTCCTACAATGAGCAGTTCTTC. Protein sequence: CASSWGSYNEQFF.

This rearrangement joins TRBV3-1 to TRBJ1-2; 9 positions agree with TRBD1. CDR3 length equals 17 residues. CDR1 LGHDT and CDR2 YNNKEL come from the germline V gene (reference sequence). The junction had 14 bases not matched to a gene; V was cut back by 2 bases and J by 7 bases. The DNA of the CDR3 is TGTGCCAGCAGCCAAAAGGGACTCTACAGGGGGCGGCTTGGCTACACCTTC. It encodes CASSQKGLYRGRLGYTF.

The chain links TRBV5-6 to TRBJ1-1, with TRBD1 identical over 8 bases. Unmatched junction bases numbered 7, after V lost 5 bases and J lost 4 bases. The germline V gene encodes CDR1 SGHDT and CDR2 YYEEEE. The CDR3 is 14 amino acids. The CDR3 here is CASSSGGAGTEAFF. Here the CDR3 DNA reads TGTGCCAGCAGTTCAGGGGGCGCGGGCACTGAAGCTTTCTTT.

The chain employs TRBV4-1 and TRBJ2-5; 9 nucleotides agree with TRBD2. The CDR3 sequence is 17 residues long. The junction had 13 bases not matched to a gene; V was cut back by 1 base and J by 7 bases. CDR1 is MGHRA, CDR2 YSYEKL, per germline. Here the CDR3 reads CASSQGGGSGSPGTQYF. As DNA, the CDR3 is TGCGCCAGCAGCCAAGGGGGTGGTAGCGGGAGCCCGGGGACCCAGTACTTC.

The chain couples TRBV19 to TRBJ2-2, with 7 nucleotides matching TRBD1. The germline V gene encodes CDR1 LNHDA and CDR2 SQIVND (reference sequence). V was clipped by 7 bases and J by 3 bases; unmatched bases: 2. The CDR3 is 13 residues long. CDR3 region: CASTDRDTGELFF. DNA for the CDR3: TGTGCCAGTACAGACAGGGACACCGGGGAGCTGTTTTTT.

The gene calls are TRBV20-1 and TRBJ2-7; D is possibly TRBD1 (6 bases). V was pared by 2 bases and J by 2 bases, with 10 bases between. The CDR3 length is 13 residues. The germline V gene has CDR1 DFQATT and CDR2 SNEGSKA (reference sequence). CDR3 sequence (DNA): TGCAGTGCTAGATTACGGGACACCTACGAGCAGTACTTC. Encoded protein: CSARLRDTYEQYF.

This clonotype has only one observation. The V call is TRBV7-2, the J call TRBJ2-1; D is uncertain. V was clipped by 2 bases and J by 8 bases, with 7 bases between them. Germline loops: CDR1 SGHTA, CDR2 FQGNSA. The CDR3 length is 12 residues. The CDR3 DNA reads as TGTGCCAGCAGCTTATCCTCGCATGAGCAGTTCTTC. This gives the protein CASSLSSHEQFF.

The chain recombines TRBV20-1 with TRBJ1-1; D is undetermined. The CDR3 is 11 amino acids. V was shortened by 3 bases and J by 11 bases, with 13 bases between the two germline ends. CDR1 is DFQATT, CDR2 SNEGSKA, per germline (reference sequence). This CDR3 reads CSARMANYAFF. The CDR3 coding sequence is TGCAGTGCTAGGATGGCCAACTACGCTTTCTTT.

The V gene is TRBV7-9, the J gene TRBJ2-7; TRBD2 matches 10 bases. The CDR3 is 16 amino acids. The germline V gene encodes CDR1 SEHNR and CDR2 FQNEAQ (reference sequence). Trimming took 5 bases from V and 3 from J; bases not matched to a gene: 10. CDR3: CASSHPTSGNLYEQYF. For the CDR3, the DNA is TGTGCCAGCAGCCACCCTACTAGCGGGAACCTCTACGAGCAGTACTTC.

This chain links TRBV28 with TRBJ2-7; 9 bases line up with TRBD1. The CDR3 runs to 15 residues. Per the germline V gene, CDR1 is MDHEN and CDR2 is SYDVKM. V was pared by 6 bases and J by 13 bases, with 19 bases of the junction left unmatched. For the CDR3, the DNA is TGTGCCAGCAGCAACAGGGGGCTCAGTGATTACGAGTACTACTTC. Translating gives CASSNRGLSDYEYYF.

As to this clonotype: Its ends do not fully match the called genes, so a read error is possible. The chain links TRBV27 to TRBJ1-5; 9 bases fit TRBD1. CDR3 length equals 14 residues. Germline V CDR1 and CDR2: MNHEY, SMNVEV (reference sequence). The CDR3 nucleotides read TGTGCCAGCGGTTTACAGGGGGCCTCTCAGCCCCAGCATTTT. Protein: CASGLQGASQPQHF.

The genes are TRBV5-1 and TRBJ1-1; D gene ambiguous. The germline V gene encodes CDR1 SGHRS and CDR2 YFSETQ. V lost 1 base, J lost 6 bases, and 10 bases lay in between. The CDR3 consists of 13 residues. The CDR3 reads CASSLIRASEAFF. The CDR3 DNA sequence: TGCGCCAGCAGCTTGATTCGGGCATCTGAAGCTTTCTTT.

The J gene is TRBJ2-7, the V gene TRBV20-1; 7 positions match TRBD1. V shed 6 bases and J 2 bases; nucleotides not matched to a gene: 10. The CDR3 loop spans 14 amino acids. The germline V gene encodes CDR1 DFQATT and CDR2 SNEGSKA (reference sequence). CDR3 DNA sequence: TGCAGTGCGAATACAGGGGAAAACACCTACGAGCAGTACTTC. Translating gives CSANTGENTYEQYF.

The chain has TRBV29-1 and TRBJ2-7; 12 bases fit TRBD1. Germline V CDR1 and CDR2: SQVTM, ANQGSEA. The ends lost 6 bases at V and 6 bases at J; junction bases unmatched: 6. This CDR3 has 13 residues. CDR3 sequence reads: CSVGTGGKVEQYF. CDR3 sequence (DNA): TGCAGCGTGGGGACAGGGGGCAAGGTCGAGCAGTACTTC.